Below, 8 T cell receptor beta chains from the same sample are listed, as sequenced in a study of blood T cell repertoires in COVID-19. Method: immunoSEQ multiplex PCR; TCRdb's copy keeps in-frame clones and lacks some. The sample includes some 150,000 clones, around four fifths of them seen just once. The sample comprised peripheral blood. These receptors were collected from a human donor in a cohort sampled during active COVID-19.

The CDR3: CSASLQENTDTQYF. The CDR3 DNA is TGCAGTGCTAGTTTACAGGAAAACACAGATACGCAGTATTTT. This chain connects TRBV20-1 to TRBJ2-3, with D possibly being TRBD1 (5 bases). The CDR3 contains 14 residues. Germline CDR1 and CDR2: DFQATT and SNEGSKA (reference sequence). Trimming took off 3 bases at V and 2 bases at J, with 12 bases between the two ends.

V and J are TRBV14 and TRBJ2-3; tentatively, D is TRBD2 (5 bases). Trimming removed 5 bases at V and 0 bases at J, with 12 bases between. The CDR3 consists of 15 residues. Germline values: CDR1 SGHDN, CDR2 FVKESK. This chain's CDR3 is CASSSGSTSTDTQYF. CDR3 in DNA: TGTGCCAGCAGCTCGGGATCCACTAGCACAGATACGCAGTATTTT.

The chain carries TRBV7-9 and TRBJ2-4, with D possibly being TRBD1 (5 bases). Germline CDR1 reads SEHNR; CDR2 reads FQNEAQ (reference sequence). The length of the CDR3 is 16 residues. V lost 3 bases and J 3 bases, leaving 15 bases between the germline ends. The CDR3 DNA sequence: TGTGCCAGCAGCTTTCGGACCCAAGGGGACAAAAACATTCAGTACTTC. As protein: CASSFRTQGDKNIQYF.

V and J are TRBV24-1 and TRBJ2-7, with 8 bases that match TRBD1. Germline V gene sequence: CDR1 KGHDR, CDR2 SFDVKD. J gave up 2 bases and V 3 bases, and 5 bases lay outside the gene matches. The CDR3 length is 15 residues. The CDR3 loop reads CATSDPGQAPYEQYF. Here the CDR3 DNA reads TGTGCCACCAGTGATCCGGGACAGGCTCCCTACGAGCAGTACTTC.

The rearrangement links TRBV7-9 to TRBJ2-7; 8 bases fit TRBD2. J lost 2 bases, V lost 4 bases, and 16 bases had no gene match. Germline V lookup: CDR1 SEHNR, CDR2 FQNEAQ (reference sequence). The CDR3 extends over 18 amino acids. CDR3 nucleotide sequence: TGTGCCAGCAGCTCCCGGGGGGGAGCGGGGGAGTCAACCTACGAGCAGTACTTC. The encoded protein is CASSSRGGAGESTYEQYF.

This chain connects TRBV6-6 to TRBJ1-2, with 7 bases fitting TRBD1. The germline CDR1 and CDR2 sequences are MNHNY and SVGAGI (reference sequence). The J segment lost 9 bases and the V segment lost 8 bases, leaving 12 bases of the junction unmatched. CDR3 length: 13 amino acids. The DNA for the CDR3 is TGTGCCAGCGGGGCCCGGGACAGCTTACGCTACACCTTC. Translated, it gives CASGARDSLRYTF.

A remark on this clone: The sample holds other DNA sequences that translate to the same CDR3. This chain connects TRBV3-1 (or the pseudogene TRBV3-2) to TRBJ2-5; 7 bases are shared with TRBD2. With 3 bases clipped from V and 1 base from J, the junction kept 5 bases outside the gene matches. The CDR3 has 15 amino acids. Germline values: CDR1 LGHDT, CDR2 YNNKEL (reference sequence). The CDR3: CASSHPSGLQETQYF. CDR3 nucleotides: TGTGCCAGCAGCCACCCTAGCGGTCTCCAAGAGACCCAGTACTTC.

The table lists this clone with a count of one. The chain has TRBV12-3 or TRBV12-4 and TRBJ2-1; D call uncertain. The CDR3 loop spans 13 amino acids. V lost 4 bases, J lost 2 bases, and 6 bases lay in between. CDR3 in amino acids: CASSYFAYNEQFF. CDR3 DNA sequence: TGTGCCAGCAGTTATTTCGCCTACAATGAGCAGTTCTTC.